This T cell receptor (beta chain) was sequenced during a study of T cells in Graves' hyperthyroidism and ophthalmopathy. In the study overall: Peripheral blood sampling occurred at initial diagnosis, before any treatment.

The sample holds a few counts of this clonotype. Its antigen is not identified. Diagnoses rested on clinical symptoms, serum thyroxine and TRAb, thyroid ultrasound and orbital computed tomography. Amplification targeted TCR beta CDR3 regions from RNA transcripts. HTBI primers drove first-round RT-PCR of the TCR CDR3. One entry per CDR3 protein, called by TCRdb with MiXCR from the multiplex PCR reads. Here the sample spans 250,000 to 350,000 distinct CDR3 sequences, approximately 16% being singletons. Per the germline V gene, CDR1 is MDHEN and CDR2 is SYDVKM. The CDR3 totals 15 residues. V was pared by 1 base and J by 5 bases, with 12 bases between. Study-level findings and limits: Blood samples included most of the expanded thyroid clonotypes exceeding 0.001.

This TCR derives from a man aged 25 to 40 with Graves' hyperthyroidism. The sample comprised blood. V and J are TRBV28 and TRBJ2-1; D uncertain. The CDR3 DNA reads TGTGCCAGCAGTTTATATTCGAGCAGCAACAATGAGCAGTTCTTC. It specifies CASSLYSSSNNEQFF.